The 17 T cell receptor beta chains in this list originate from one sample, sequenced in a study of Ad26.COV2.S vaccination and SARS-CoV-2 variants (dated by TCRdb to the early 2020s). The sample's time point label is to be understood as: individuals recovered from natural SARS-CoV-2 infection. Libraries were made using the immunoSEQ multiplex PCR assay. TCRdb mirrors the immuneACCESS table, restricted to in-frame sequences. Some clones are absent from its copies; in checked studies, under half trace to an unresolved V gene, and the reason for the others is unknown. Counted in this sample were around 370,000 clones; around 90% of them appeared once. Jointly, the top ten make up under 4% of the sample. Sequenced material: peripheral blood, taken after recovery from COVID-19. The receptors stem from a human donor who had recovered from COVID-19.

The gene calls are TRBV6-6 and TRBJ1-2, with a tentative D call TRBD1 (5 bases). V lost 8 bases to trimming and J lost 7 bases, with 20 bases between them. The CDR3 spans 14 residues. Per the germline V gene, CDR1 is MNHNY and CDR2 is SVGAGI (reference sequence). CDR3: CASARGASTGGYTF. The CDR3 DNA sequence: TGTGCCAGCGCTAGGGGAGCCTCCACGGGTGGCTACACCTTC.

The chain is built from TRBV7-9 and TRBJ1-2, with TRBD1 matching over 9 bases. Germline lookup yields CDR1 SEHNR and CDR2 FQNEAQ (reference sequence). The CDR3 has 17 residues. The ends lost 3 bases at V and 1 base at J; junction bases unmatched: 9. This CDR3 reads CASSLAGTGTVNYGYTF. In DNA form, the CDR3 reads TGTGCCAGCAGCTTGGCCGGGACAGGGACAGTTAACTATGGCTACACCTTC.

The J gene is TRBJ1-2, the V gene TRBV7-2; 9 bases are a match to TRBD1. V trimming: 6 bases; J trimming: 6 bases; junction bases outside the gene matches: 11. The length of the CDR3 is 15 residues. Germline CDR1 SGHTA, CDR2 FQGNSA. As DNA, the CDR3 is TGTGCCAGCAGTTCCACCCGGGACAGGGTGAATGGCTACACCTTC. Translation: CASSSTRDRVNGYTF.

The chain recombines TRBV9 with TRBJ1-2, with D uncertain. This CDR3 spans 14 amino acids. V was trimmed by 1 base and J by 2 bases, leaving 9 bases between them. Germline V gene lookup returns CDR1 SGDLS and CDR2 YYNGEE. The CDR3 sequence is CASSVSGQNYGYTF. CDR3 nucleotide sequence: TGTGCCAGCAGCGTAAGCGGGCAGAACTATGGCTACACCTTC.

The V gene is TRBV6-2 or TRBV6-3, the J gene TRBJ2-1, with TRBD1 matching 8 bases. Unmatched junction bases numbered 5, after V lost 5 bases and J lost 2 bases. The CDR3 covers 15 residues. In germline, CDR1 is MNHEY, CDR2 SVGEGT. The CDR3 is CASSPLQGAYNEQFF. The CDR3, as DNA: TGTGCCAGCAGTCCGCTACAGGGGGCCTACAATGAGCAGTTCTTC.

The rearrangement joins TRBV20-1 to TRBJ1-6, with TRBD1 matching over 12 bases. V lost 3 bases, J lost 10 bases, and 13 bases stayed unmatched. CDR1 is DFQATT and CDR2 is SNEGSKA in the germline V gene (reference sequence). CDR3 length equals 17 residues. As DNA, the CDR3 is TGCAGTGCTAGTGGCTTACTCGGGACAGGGGGCCCATCACCCCTCCACTTT. Its translation: CSASGLLGTGGPSPLHF.

This rearrangement joins TRBV6-4 to TRBJ2-3, with 9 bases aligning to TRBD2. The CDR3 covers 15 residues. Per germline, CDR1 MRHNA and CDR2 SNTAGT. J gave up 1 base and V 10 bases, and 9 bases lay outside the gene matches. CDR3: CATSEKRGGTDTQYF. CDR3 DNA: TGTGCCACCTCTGAGAAGCGGGGGGGCACAGATACGCAGTATTTT.

This clone was seen only once. The rearrangement joins TRBV29-1 to TRBJ2-7, with D possibly being TRBD2 (6 bases). The CDR3 loop spans 13 amino acids. Trimming shortened V by 3 bases and J by 7 bases, and 16 bases separated the two germline ends. CDR1 SQVTM and CDR2 ANQGSEA come from the germline V gene. Here the CDR3 reads CSVEGLGGKEQYF. The DNA of the CDR3 is TGCAGCGTTGAGGGCCTGGGAGGAAAGGAGCAGTACTTC.

The chain combines TRBV3-1 (or the pseudogene TRBV3-2) with TRBJ2-3, with a possible D match to TRBD2 (6 bases). Germline V gives CDR1 LGHDT, CDR2 YNNKEL (reference sequence). The V gene lost 0 bases and the J gene lost 0 bases, with 16 bases spanning the gap. This CDR3 is 18 amino acids long. DNA for the CDR3: TGTGCCAGCAGCCAAGATCGAGATTTTGGGAGGAGCACAGATACGCAGTATTTT. It specifies CASSQDRDFGRSTDTQYF.

The chain couples TRBV12-3 or TRBV12-4 to TRBJ1-2; D call uncertain. This CDR3 is 12 amino acids long. Trimming shortened V by 3 bases and J by 8 bases, and 10 bases separated the two germline ends. CDR3: CASSFRTEGYTF. As DNA, the CDR3 is TGTGCCAGCAGTTTCCGGACGGAAGGCTACACCTTC.

CDR3 coding DNA: TGTGCCAGCAGTTACTCGAACAGGGGGCAAGAAGAAGCTTTCTTT. This gives the protein CASSYSNRGQEEAFF. The genes are TRBV6-6 and TRBJ1-1; the match to TRBD1 covers 9 bases. V was clipped by 0 bases and J by 8 bases; unmatched bases: 7. The CDR3 spans 15 residues. CDR1 MNHNY and CDR2 SVGAGI come from the germline V gene (reference sequence).

The chain has TRBV19 and TRBJ2-7; 8 bases match TRBD2. Germline V gene data show CDR1 as LNHDA and CDR2 as SQIVND (reference sequence). This CDR3 has 15 amino acids. With 6 bases clipped from V and 2 bases from J, the junction kept 9 bases outside the gene matches. The CDR3 coding sequence is TGTGCCAGTAGCTCGGGGGGGACGGATACCTACGAGCAGTACTTC. Amino acids: CASSSGGTDTYEQYF.

This chain connects TRBV19 to TRBJ1-6; 7 positions match TRBD1. The V gene end was trimmed by 6 bases and the J gene end by 8 bases; junction bases not matched to a gene: 13. The V gene's germline CDR1 is LNHDA and CDR2 SQIVND (reference sequence). This CDR3 is built from 16 residues. The chain's CDR3 is CASRKSSGTEDSPLHF. The CDR3 DNA reads TGTGCCAGTAGGAAATCCTCCGGGACAGAGGATTCACCCCTCCACTTT.

This chain connects TRBV15 to TRBJ1-1, with TRBD1 as a possible D gene (5 bases). The CDR3 has 15 residues. V was cut by 5 bases and J by 5 bases, with 18 bases left in between. Germline assignment: CDR1 LNHNV and CDR2 YYDKDF (reference sequence). CDR3 DNA sequence: TGTGCCACCAGCCCACTATGGATGGAGGGGACTGAAGCTTTCTTT. It yields the protein CATSPLWMEGTEAFF.

V gene TRBV10-3 combines with J gene TRBJ1-2; D unclear. Trimming shortened V by 6 bases and J by 13 bases, and 15 bases separated the two germline ends. The CDR3 is made up of 11 amino acids. In germline, CDR1 is ENHRY, CDR2 SYGVKD. This CDR3 is CAIRVSRLFTF. Here the CDR3 DNA reads TGTGCCATCAGGGTCAGCCGACTATTCACCTTC.

This clone has just one count. The chain combines TRBV14 with TRBJ2-5; possible D gene TRBD2, 7 bases. V was trimmed by 5 bases and J by 5 bases, leaving 12 bases between them. The CDR3 is made up of 13 amino acids. Germline V gene data show CDR1 as SGHDN and CDR2 as FVKESK. CDR3 DNA: TGTGCCAGCAGCGAGGCGGGGGCGGAGACCCAGTACTTC. Its translation is CASSEAGAETQYF. Looking up the rest from reference TRBV14 and TRBJ2-5 gives the full variable domain: EAGVTQFPSHSVIEKGQTVTLRCDPISGHDNLYWYRRVMGKEIKFLLHFVKESKQDESGMPNNRFLAERTGGTYSTLKVQPAELEDSGVYFCASSEAGAETQYFGPGTRLLVL.

This clone has more than one count but fewer than ten. The chain links TRBV10-3 to TRBJ2-1, with TRBD1 matching over 8 bases. The length of the CDR3 is 11 residues. V gave up 11 bases and J gave up 8 bases; unmatched junction bases: 5. Germline-derived CDR1 and CDR2 are ENHRY and SYGVKD. CDR3 DNA sequence: TGTGCCTCGATGACAGGGGATGAGCAGTTCTTC. This gives the protein CASMTGDEQFF.